Each of the 32 T cell receptor beta chains below was sequenced from the same sample in a study of identical twins. Each CDR3 protein gets one entry after TCRdb re-called the 5' RACE reads with MiXCR. The table shows roughly 200,000 distinct CDR3 sequences, with around a sixth occurring only once. These records were also assigned to another study, of T cells expressing NK-cell markers.

The sequencing input was CD8+ T cells sorted from blood. The receptors derive from a woman under 30 in good health.

In this sample, this clonotype turned up a few times. The V and J genes are TRBV7-9 and TRBJ2-6; 7 nucleotides align to TRBD2. Germline trimming cut 3 bases from V and 0 bases from J; bases unmatched to any gene: 2. This CDR3 is 16 amino acids long. Germline CDR1 and CDR2: SEHNR and FQNEAQ (reference sequence). The CDR3 bases are TGTGCCAGCAGCTTTGGGGGGGACTCTGGGGCCAACGTCCTGACTTTC. Protein product: CASSFGGDSGANVLTF.

This clonotype came up a few times. V gene TRBV9 combines with J gene TRBJ2-1; TRBD2 matches 7 bases. Germline lookup yields CDR1 SGDLS and CDR2 YYNGEE. The CDR3 sequence is 15 residues long. The V gene end was trimmed by 4 bases and the J gene end by 5 bases; junction bases not matched to a gene: 9. The CDR3 is CASSPATSSNNEQFF. In DNA, the CDR3 is TGTGCCAGCAGCCCCGCGACTAGCTCAAACAATGAGCAGTTCTTC.

This sequence joins TRBV13 and TRBJ2-5, with D perhaps TRBD2 (5 bases). The germline V gene has CDR1 PRHDT and CDR2 FYEKMQ (reference sequence). V lost 4 bases, J lost 2 bases, and 11 bases lay in between. There are 14 residues in the CDR3. The CDR3 DNA reads TGTGCCAGCAGCTCGGACGGCGGGCAAGAGACCCAGTACTTC. Its translation: CASSSDGGQETQYF. The full variable domain, rest sourced from reference TRBV13 and TRBJ2-5, is AAGVIQSPRHLIKEKRETATLKCYPIPRHDTVYWYQQGPGQDPQFLISFYEKMQSDKGSIPDRFSAQQFSDYHSELNMSSLELGDSALYFCASSSDGGQETQYFGPGTRLLVL.

This clonotype occurred a few times. This chain joins TRBV25-1 and TRBJ2-1; D remains unclear. CDR1 is MGHDK, CDR2 SYGVNS, per germline. Deletions cut 2 bases from V and 8 bases from J, with 7 bases between. This CDR3 is 12 amino acids long. CDR3 region: CASSELLDEQFF. The CDR3 DNA reads as TGTGCCAGCAGTGAACTACTCGATGAGCAGTTCTTC.

In regard to this clonotype: The junction differs from germline at one of its ends, possibly a read error. This sequence joins TRBV6-1 and TRBJ2-7, with 7 bases lining up with TRBD2. The CDR3 consists of 13 residues. Germline-derived CDR1 and CDR2 are MNHNS and SASEGT. The CDR3 DNA sequence: TGTGCCAGCAGAGAAGCCGGGACTAACGAGCAGTACTTC. It codes for CASREAGTNEQYF.

The genes are TRBV7-9 and TRBJ2-7, with 7 bases lining up with TRBD2. V was pared by 4 bases and J by 0 bases, with 6 bases of the junction left unmatched. Germline V lookup: CDR1 SEHNR, CDR2 FQNEAQ (reference sequence). This CDR3 is 15 amino acids long. In DNA, the CDR3 is TGTGCCAGCAGCTCCGCCCGGGACTACTCCTACGAGCAGTACTTC. This sequence encodes CASSSARDYSYEQYF.

This clonotype was seen more than once but under ten times. The rearrangement links TRBV5-5 to TRBJ1-1; D gene unclear. This CDR3 is built from 13 residues. V gave up 5 bases and J gave up 6 bases, with 14 bases separating them. CDR1 is SGHKS, CDR2 YYEKEE, per germline (reference sequence). CDR3 sequence: CASSQGSRPEAFF. CDR3 bases: TGTGCCAGCAGTCAAGGCTCCAGGCCTGAAGCTTTCTTT.

The chain joins TRBV20-1 to TRBJ1-1; no firm D call. V lost 4 bases to trimming and J lost 1 base, with 22 bases between them. Germline V gene lookup returns CDR1 DFQATT and CDR2 SNEGSKA (reference sequence). The CDR3 spans 17 residues. The CDR3 DNA reads TGCAGTGCTACAAGAACCCGAACCCTGAGGGAGAACACTGAAGCTTTCTTT. Translation: CSATRTRTLRENTEAFF.

The DNA for the CDR3 is TGTGCCAGCAGAGGTACGGGGGCCACAGATACGCAGTATTTT. Translation: CASRGTGATDTQYF. The chain employs TRBV2 and TRBJ2-3, with D perhaps being TRBD1 or TRBD2 (6 bases each). Trimming stripped 6 bases from V and 2 bases from J, with 12 bases between. The CDR3 spans 14 residues. Germline V gene lookup returns CDR1 SNHLY and CDR2 FYNNEI.

The chain recombines TRBV12-3 or TRBV12-4 with TRBJ2-1; no clear D gene. CDR3 length equals 12 residues. Trimming left V 6 bases short and J 7 bases short, with 10 bases between. The CDR3, as DNA: TGTGCCAGCAGAGACGACCAGAATGAGCAGTTCTTC. Its translation: CASRDDQNEQFF.

The genes are TRBV2 and TRBJ2-1, with 10 bases fitting TRBD2. This CDR3 has 16 amino acids. The V and J ends lost 2 bases and 7 bases, in that order; junction bases with no gene match: 8. Germline V gives CDR1 SNHLY, CDR2 FYNNEI. CDR3 protein: CASSERKLAGPNEQFF. As DNA, the CDR3 is TGTGCCAGCAGTGAACGAAAACTAGCGGGGCCTAATGAGCAGTTCTTC.

The chain has TRBV7-8 and TRBJ1-1, with D possibly matching TRBD1 (5 bases). CDR3 length: 12 amino acids. Looked up from germline, CDR1 is SGHVS and CDR2 is FQNEAQ. The V gene lost 8 bases and the J gene lost 1 base, with 8 bases spanning the gap. DNA for the CDR3: TGTGCCAGCGAGGGGCCGAACACTGAAGCTTTCTTT. Translation gives CASEGPNTEAFF. Filled out from reference TRBV7-8 and TRBJ1-1, the complete variable domain reads GAGVSQSPRYKVAKRGQDVALRCDPISGHVSLFWYQQALGQGPEFLTYFQNEAQLDKSGLPSDRFFAERPEGSVSTLKIQRTQQEDSAVYLCASEGPNTEAFFGQGTRLTVV.

This clonotype was seen only a few times. This chain uses TRBV2 with TRBJ2-7; D is perhaps TRBD1 (5 bases). The CDR3 consists of 17 residues. The V gene lost 6 bases and the J gene lost 0 bases, with 21 bases spanning the gap. Germline values: CDR1 SNHLY, CDR2 FYNNEI. This CDR3 is CASSWLQGYSNSYEQYF. CDR3 nucleotides: TGTGCCAGCAGCTGGCTGCAGGGATACTCCAACTCCTACGAGCAGTACTTC. The whole variable domain, remainder taken from reference TRBV2 and TRBJ2-7, is EPEVTQTPSHQVTQMGQEVILRCVPISNHLYFYWYRQILGQKVEFLVSFYNNEISEKSEIFDDQFSVERPDGSNFTLKIRSTKLEDSAMYFCASSWLQGYSNSYEQYFGPGTRLTVT.

The chain has TRBV11-2 and TRBJ2-7; TRBD1 matches at 12 bases. This CDR3 is 14 amino acids long. The germline gives CDR1 SGHAT, CDR2 FQNNGV. V lost 3 bases, J lost 6 bases, and 3 bases stayed unmatched. The CDR3 sequence is CASSLGQGASEQYF. CDR3 DNA sequence: TGTGCCAGCAGCTTGGGACAGGGGGCTAGCGAGCAGTACTTC.

This rearrangement joins TRBV20-1 to TRBJ2-2; unclear D gene. The germline V gene encodes CDR1 DFQATT and CDR2 SNEGSKA (reference sequence). Between the trimmed V and J ends, which lost 1 base and 1 base, there was a span of 10 bases. The CDR3 length is 15 residues. CDR3 bases: TGCAGTGCTAGAGCTGCGGCGTTGAACACCGGGGAGCTGTTTTTT. Protein sequence: CSARAAALNTGELFF.

A few counts support this clonotype. This chain links TRBV15 with TRBJ2-3; D gene ambiguous. Germline assignment: CDR1 LNHNV and CDR2 YYDKDF (reference sequence). V was trimmed by 5 bases and J by 5 bases, leaving 23 bases between them. The CDR3 spans 17 residues. This CDR3 reads CATSSLGSALMGDTQYF. As DNA, the CDR3 is TGTGCCACCAGCTCCCTGGGCAGTGCTTTAATGGGAGATACGCAGTATTTT.

The rearrangement joins TRBV9 to TRBJ2-1; 7 positions match TRBD2. Germline trimming cut 3 bases from V and 0 bases from J; bases unmatched to any gene: 6. The CDR3 has 16 residues. Germline values: CDR1 SGDLS, CDR2 YYNGEE. The CDR3 region has the DNA TGTGCCAGCAGCGGTAGCGGGTACGACTCCTACAATGAGCAGTTCTTC. Its protein is CASSGSGYDSYNEQFF.

The chain carries TRBV7-9 and TRBJ2-7, with no clear D. V was cut by 0 bases and J by 2 bases, with 8 bases left in between. The germline gives CDR1 SEHNR, CDR2 FQNEAQ (reference sequence). The length of the CDR3 is 14 residues. CDR3 DNA: TGTGCCAGCAGCTTAGCCTTGATCCCCTACGAGCAGTACTTC. It encodes CASSLALIPYEQYF.

This clonotype was counted a few times. The chain recombines TRBV7-9 with TRBJ2-1; D is perhaps TRBD1 (9 bases). V gave up 1 base and J gave up 6 bases, with 16 bases separating them. The CDR3 has 16 residues. Germline-derived CDR1 and CDR2 are SEHNR and FQNEAQ (reference sequence). In DNA, the CDR3 is TGTGCCAGCAGCTTAGTACAGGGGGCGGGAGGCAATGAGCAGTTCTTC. Amino acid sequence: CASSLVQGAGGNEQFF.

This clonotype was detected a few times. The chain uses TRBV11-2 and TRBJ2-5; 8 positions agree with TRBD2. CDR3 length: 17 amino acids. The germline V gene encodes CDR1 SGHAT and CDR2 FQNNGV. V was pared by 0 bases and J by 2 bases, with 8 bases of the junction left unmatched. The CDR3 reads CASSLEVAGGYQETQYF. In DNA form, the CDR3 reads TGTGCCAGCAGCTTAGAAGTCGCGGGGGGTTATCAAGAGACCCAGTACTTC. Complete variable domain (other parts from reference TRBV11-2 and TRBJ2-5): EAGVAQSPRYKIIEKRQSVAFWCNPISGHATLYWYQQILGQGPKLLIQFQNNGVVDDSQLPKDRFSAERLKGVDSTLKIQPAKLEDSAVYLCASSLEVAGGYQETQYFGPGTRLLVL.

The rearrangement joins TRBV7-9 to TRBJ2-1, with D perhaps being TRBD1 or TRBD2 (6 bases each). CDR1 and CDR2 from the germline V gene are SEHNR and FQNEAQ (reference sequence). The CDR3 has 16 residues. V was trimmed by 1 base and J by 5 bases, leaving 15 bases between them. DNA of the CDR3: TGTGCCAGCAGCTTAGGATGGGGGGCACTTAACAATGAGCAGTTCTTC. Protein product: CASSLGWGALNNEQFF.

This rearrangement joins TRBV12-3 or TRBV12-4 to TRBJ2-5; D possibly corresponds to TRBD2 (6 bases). The CDR3 spans 13 residues. Trimming took off 8 bases at V and 5 bases at J, with 15 bases between the two ends. The CDR3 loop is CASWGEARETQYF. In DNA, the CDR3 is TGTGCCAGCTGGGGGGAGGCGCGTGAGACCCAGTACTTC.

This clonotype was picked up a small number of times. The chain couples TRBV7-9 to TRBJ2-2, with 10 bases matching TRBD2. Looked up from germline, CDR1 is SEHNR and CDR2 is FQNEAQ (reference sequence). The junction had 4 bases not matched to a gene; V was cut back by 4 bases and J by 5 bases. CDR3 length: 15 amino acids. CDR3 sequence (DNA): TGTGCCAGCAGCTCCGCGGGACTAGCGACCGGGGAGCTGTTTTTT. This codes for CASSSAGLATGELFF.

This clonotype was observed a handful of times. This chain joins TRBV7-4 and TRBJ1-1; D gene ambiguous. The CDR3 totals 14 residues. V lost 2 bases and J lost 1, with 8 bases in between. Germline V gene lookup returns CDR1 SGHVT and CDR2 SQSDAQ. This chain's CDR3 is CASSLLLRNTEAFF. The DNA for the CDR3 is TGTGCCAGCAGCTTACTACTCCGGAACACTGAAGCTTTCTTT.

This clonotype was recorded a few times. The V gene is TRBV6-1, the J gene TRBJ1-1, with a tentative D call TRBD1 (5 bases). Per the germline V gene, CDR1 is MNHNS and CDR2 is SASEGT. CDR3 length: 11 residues. Trimming removed 4 bases at V and 7 bases at J, with 7 bases between. The CDR3 nucleotides are TGTGCCAGCAGTGTTCAGGGTGAAGCTTTCTTT. Its translation is CASSVQGEAFF.

This clonotype was detected a few times. V is TRBV7-8 and J is TRBJ1-5, with TRBD1 matching 9 bases. This CDR3 spans 17 amino acids. Unmatched junction bases numbered 7, after V lost 2 bases and J lost 2 bases. Per germline, CDR1 SGHVS and CDR2 FQNEAQ. CDR3 nucleotide sequence: TGTGCCAGCAGCTTAAATACAGGGGGCGCAGGCAATCAGCCCCAGCATTTT. This gives the protein CASSLNTGGAGNQPQHF. Using reference TRBV7-8 and TRBJ1-5 for the parts outside the CDR3, the full variable domain is GAGVSQSPRYKVAKRGQDVALRCDPISGHVSLFWYQQALGQGPEFLTYFQNEAQLDKSGLPSDRFFAERPEGSVSTLKIQRTQQEDSAVYLCASSLNTGGAGNQPQHFGDGTRLSIL.

The rearrangement uses TRBV29-1 and TRBJ2-7; D is uncertain. The CDR3 extends over 11 amino acids. CDR1 and CDR2 (germline): SQVTM, ANQGSEA. V lost 4 bases and J lost 3, with 7 bases in between. CDR3 bases: TGCAGCGTTGCAGAAAACTACGAGCAGTACTTC. As protein: CSVAENYEQYF.

In this sample, this clonotype turned up a few times. This chain's CDR3 is CAISEPPGNGSPLHF. CDR3 DNA: TGTGCCATCAGTGAGCCCCCAGGGAATGGTTCACCCCTCCACTTT. The chain is built from TRBV10-3 and TRBJ1-6; D possibly corresponds to TRBD1 (5 bases). CDR3 length: 15 residues. V lost 2 bases to trimming and J lost 9 bases, with 14 bases between them. CDR1 and CDR2 from the germline V gene are ENHRY and SYGVKD.

The J gene is TRBJ2-3, the V gene TRBV20-1; 12 bases map to TRBD2. Per germline, CDR1 DFQATT and CDR2 SNEGSKA (reference sequence). The CDR3 loop spans 18 amino acids. The ends lost 0 bases at V and 7 bases at J; junction bases unmatched: 14. CDR3 region: CSAREFPASGGAPNTQYF. The CDR3 nucleotides read TGCAGTGCTAGAGAATTTCCTGCTAGCGGGGGGGCCCCGAATACGCAGTATTTT.

The chain has TRBV6-1 and TRBJ2-1, with TRBD1 matching 7 bases. This CDR3 comprises 18 residues. Germline CDR1 and CDR2: MNHNS and SASEGT. The V and J ends lost 7 bases and 0 bases, in that order; junction bases with no gene match: 15. CDR3: CASKALDRARSSYNEQFF. In nucleotides, the CDR3 is TGTGCCAGCAAAGCCCTCGACAGGGCCCGGAGCTCCTACAATGAGCAGTTCTTC.

The chain uses TRBV29-1 and TRBJ2-1; D not resolved. CDR1 and CDR2 from the germline V gene are SQVTM and ANQGSEA. Trimming took off 3 bases at V and 9 bases at J, with 12 bases between the two ends. The CDR3 length is 12 residues. CDR3 nucleotides: TGCAGCGTTGATGGGTTATGTGGTGAGCAGTTCTTC. It specifies CSVDGLCGEQFF.

This clonotype was counted many times. The V and J genes are TRBV4-3 and TRBJ2-7, with 10 bases that match TRBD2. CDR3 length: 16 residues. V lost 0 bases and J lost 3; bases outside the gene matches: 5. Germline loops: CDR1 LGHNA, CDR2 YSLEER. The CDR3, as DNA: TGCGCCAGCAGCCAAGAACTAGCGGGGTGGGGCTACGAGCAGTACTTC. Translating it yields CASSQELAGWGYEQYF.